Sequencing of this T cell receptor (beta chain) was carried out in a study of blood T cell repertoires in COVID-19. The wider study: Donors in the United States, Italy and Spain gave samples during acute or convalescent COVID-19. The analysed material was cDNA or gDNA that came from T cells, B-cell-depleted T cells, or PBMCs.

Original methodology: Using reference gene primer amplification, nucleated cell counts were estimated. The method was immunoSEQ multiplex PCR; TCRdb's version includes in-frame clones alone and lacks a portion of them. Clone size and V and J calls were adopted from that table, with D and trimming inferred from the DNA. The profile shows some 190,000 clones, 70% to 90% of them singletons. Germline-derived CDR1 and CDR2 are SGDLS and YYNGEE. J gave up 9 bases and V 4 bases, and 9 bases lay outside the gene matches. The CDR3 contains 15 residues. The sequence was obtained from an elderly woman with acute or convalescent COVID-19. Input material: peripheral blood. The genes are TRBV9 and TRBJ1-6; 8 bases align to TRBD1. The chain's CDR3 is CASSSRQGWGSPLHF. CDR3 sequence (DNA): TGTGCCAGCAGCTCCAGACAGGGGTGGGGTTCACCCCTCCACTTT.